Each of the 28 T cell receptor beta chains below was sequenced from the same sample in a study of Ad26.COV2.S vaccination and SARS-CoV-2 variants. The assay was immunoSEQ multiplex PCR, and TCRdb's table has in-frame clones only and misses some. Of 400,000 to 500,000 clones in the sample, roughly 88% were seen once. Treatment reported: approximately 18 received Ad26.COV2.S at low or high dose, single or two shots; five or six received placebo; per-sample allocation not given. The investigators took samples on day 63 after the first vaccine or placebo injection. Sequences were derived from peripheral blood, sampled in a trial of Ad26.COV2.S vaccine versus placebo. These receptors all come from a person aged 18-60 years who received the Ad26.COV2.S COVID-19 vaccine or a placebo.

The V call is TRBV13, the J call TRBJ2-7; maybe TRBD1 (6 bases). V dropped 0 bases and J dropped 7 bases, with 10 bases sitting between them. Germline-derived CDR1 and CDR2 are PRHDT and FYEKMQ (reference sequence). This CDR3 is 13 amino acids long. The chain's CDR3 is CASSLGYRVEQYF. CDR3 sequence (DNA): TGTGCCAGCAGCTTAGGTTACAGGGTAGAGCAGTACTTC.

Comments on this clone: This may stem from a read error, because a much larger clone lies one nucleotide away. The same CDR3 arises from other DNA sequences in this sample as well. The chain is built from TRBV6-4 and TRBJ2-3; 10 bases are shared with TRBD2. This CDR3 is built from 15 residues. Germline CDR1 MRHNA, CDR2 SNTAGT. J was trimmed by 1 base and V by 4 bases; bases with no gene match: 2. Here the CDR3 reads CASSGTSGGTDTQYF. The CDR3 region has the DNA TGTGCCAGCAGTGGCACTAGCGGGGGCACAGATACGCAGTATTTT.

CDR3 bases: TGTGCCAGCACCCCAGAGTGGGAGGGGAATGACTATGGCTACACCTTC. Translated, it gives CASTPEWEGNDYGYTF. V is TRBV28 and J is TRBJ1-2; a weak D match, TRBD1 (5 bases). Looked up from germline, CDR1 is MDHEN and CDR2 is SYDVKM. The V and J ends lost 7 bases and 3 bases respectively, with 21 bases between them. This CDR3 has 16 amino acids.

This sequence joins TRBV6-5 and TRBJ2-2, with D perhaps TRBD2 (5 bases). The CDR3 loop spans 15 amino acids. From germline, CDR1 is MNHEY and CDR2 SVGAGI. The V end lost 8 bases, the J end lost 1 base, and 14 bases lay between the germline ends. CDR3: CASGPGGQNTGELFF. The CDR3 coding sequence is TGTGCCAGCGGACCCGGCGGGCAGAACACCGGGGAGCTGTTTTTT.

The chain employs TRBV7-6 and TRBJ2-2; D gene unclear. The ends were cut back, 5 bases at V and 0 bases at J, with 13 bases in the middle. This CDR3 region has 16 residues. Per germline, CDR1 SGHVS and CDR2 FNYEAQ. CDR3 sequence (DNA): TGTGCCAGCAGCCCCCCCCAGATTCCGAACACCGGGGAGCTGTTTTTT. Translation: CASSPPQIPNTGELFF.

V gene TRBV4-3 combines with J gene TRBJ2-2; no firm D call. Germline V CDR1 and CDR2: LGHNA, YSLEER. The CDR3 spans 14 residues. V was cut by 0 bases and J by 4 bases, with 6 bases left in between. The CDR3 coding sequence is TGCGCCAGCAGCCAAGAGAGATTCACCGGGGAGCTGTTTTTT. Its translation: CASSQERFTGELFF.

CDR3 nucleotide sequence: TGCGCCAGCAGCCCCGGCTCGGGAGGGGCTGGTAACTATGGCTACACCTTC. Translation gives CASSPGSGGAGNYGYTF. The V and J genes are TRBV4-3 and TRBJ1-2, with D perhaps TRBD1 (5 bases). Trimming stripped 4 bases from V and 1 base from J, with 19 bases between. The germline V gene has CDR1 LGHNA and CDR2 YSLEER. The CDR3 runs 17 residues.

The chain is built from TRBV7-9 and TRBJ2-7, with 8 nucleotides matching TRBD1. V shed 1 base and J 6 bases; nucleotides not matched to a gene: 5. The germline V gene encodes CDR1 SEHNR and CDR2 FQNEAQ (reference sequence). This CDR3 has 14 amino acids. The CDR3 DNA follows: TGTGCCAGCAGCTTAGGGGACAGGCTTCTCGAGCAGTACTTC. It translates to CASSLGDRLLEQYF.

The V call is TRBV6-6, the J call TRBJ1-2, with TRBD1 identical over 7 bases. This CDR3 region has 16 residues. The V and J ends lost 7 bases and 1 base, in that order; junction bases with no gene match: 12. Looked up from germline, CDR1 is MNHNY and CDR2 is SVGAGI (reference sequence). This CDR3 reads CASTRTGAAGNYGYTF. The CDR3 DNA reads as TGTGCCAGCACTCGGACAGGCGCCGCGGGTAACTATGGCTACACCTTC.

This chain uses TRBV7-9 with TRBJ2-7; D possibly corresponds to TRBD1 (5 bases). The length of the CDR3 is 15 residues. CDR1 and CDR2 from the germline V gene are SEHNR and FQNEAQ (reference sequence). Trimming shortened V by 1 base and J by 7 bases, and 17 bases separated the two germline ends. CDR3 amino acids: CASSLVSGSTPEQYF. CDR3 DNA: TGTGCCAGCAGCTTAGTATCAGGGTCTACCCCGGAGCAGTACTTC.

As concerns this clone: The junction does not match germline at one end; this may be a read error. The V gene is TRBV6-5, the J gene TRBJ1-5; a weak D match, TRBD1 (6 bases). This CDR3 spans 15 amino acids. Germline-derived CDR1 and CDR2 are MNHEY and SVGAGI. This chain's CDR3 is CVSSYSGGPNQPQHF. DNA for the CDR3: TGTGTCAGCAGTTACTCGGGGGGGCCAAATCAGCCCCAGCATTTT.

In DNA, the CDR3 is TGTGCCAGCTCACAAGGACAGGACACCTATGGCTACACCTTC. Protein: CASSQGQDTYGYTF. The chain combines TRBV18 with TRBJ1-2; 7 bases line up with TRBD1. The CDR3 spans 14 residues. Trimming at V came to 4 bases and at J to 4 bases, leaving 6 bases not matched to a gene. From germline, CDR1 is KGHSH and CDR2 LQKENI. The entire variable domain, with the rest obtained from reference TRBV18 and TRBJ1-2, is as follows: NAGVMQNPRHLVRRRGQEARLRCSPMKGHSHVYWYRQLPEEGLKFMVYLQKENIIDESGMPKERFSAEFPKEGPSILRIQQVVRGDSAAYFCASSQGQDTYGYTFGSGTRLTVV.

The chain uses TRBV19 and TRBJ2-7; TRBD2 agrees at 9 bases. Germline V gives CDR1 LNHDA, CDR2 SQIVND (reference sequence). V shed 5 bases, J shed 5 bases, and the junction held 7 bases outside the gene matches. The CDR3 is 14 residues long. The CDR3 DNA sequence: TGTGCCAGTAGTTATAGCGGGAGTAAGGACGAGCAGTACTTC. Translation gives CASSYSGSKDEQYF. The full variable domain, completed using reference TRBV19 and TRBJ2-7, is DGGITQSPKYLFRKEGQNVTLSCEQNLNHDAMYWYRQDPGQGLRLIYYSQIVNDFQKGDIAEGYSVSREKKESFPLTVTSAQKNPTAFYLCASSYSGSKDEQYFGPGTRLTVT.

Turning to this clone: Germline is not matched at one junction end, which may reflect a read error. This rearrangement joins TRBV12-5 to TRBJ2-2, with D perhaps matching TRBD1 or TRBD2 (5 bases each). Germline V gene sequence: CDR1 LGHNT, CDR2 FRNRAP. The CDR3 is 12 amino acids. Written as DNA, the CDR3 is TGTGCTAGTGGTCCCGGGACCGGCGAGCTGTTTTTT. Translated: CASGPGTGELFF.

The chain recombines TRBV5-6 with TRBJ2-7; D is uncertain. The CDR3 length is 13 residues. The germline CDR1 and CDR2 sequences are SGHDT and YYEEEE. Trimming took off 1 base at V and 4 bases at J, with 9 bases between the two ends. The CDR3 spells CASSLLAAYEQYF. DNA for the CDR3: TGTGCCAGCAGCTTGTTGGCAGCTTACGAGCAGTACTTC.

This chain links TRBV28 with TRBJ1-3; 11 nucleotides line up with TRBD1. CDR3 size: 17 residues. Trimming took 7 bases from V and 0 from J; bases not matched to a gene: 8. The V gene's germline CDR1 is MDHEN and CDR2 SYDVKM. The CDR3 region has the DNA TGTGCCAGCATCCCGCCCGGGACAGGGGGCTCTGGAAACACCATATATTTT. It translates to CASIPPGTGGSGNTIYF.

The genes are TRBV12-5 and TRBJ2-1; 8 bases line up with TRBD1. Unmatched junction bases numbered 5, after V lost 4 bases and J lost 0 bases. Germline CDR1 reads LGHNT; CDR2 reads FRNRAP. The length of the CDR3 is 16 residues. As DNA, the CDR3 is TGTGCTAGTGGTTCCCTCGGGACAGGCTCCTACAATGAGCAGTTCTTC. Translation: CASGSLGTGSYNEQFF.

The chain couples TRBV10-2 to TRBJ1-2; a possible D gene is TRBD1 (5 bases). V lost 1 base, J lost 5 bases, and 11 bases lay in between. CDR1 WSHSY and CDR2 SAAADI come from the germline V gene. CDR3 length equals 14 residues. The CDR3 region has the DNA TGCGCCAGCAGTGAGTTCGGGGGGTTATATGGCTACACCTTC. It specifies CASSEFGGLYGYTF.

The CDR3 reads CASRVPGQGMETQYF. Here the CDR3 DNA reads TGCGCCAGCAGAGTCCCCGGACAGGGCATGGAGACCCAGTACTTC. The rearrangement joins TRBV5-1 to TRBJ2-5; 8 bases match TRBD1. V lost 5 bases to trimming and J lost 5 bases; unmatched junction nucleotides: 11. The CDR3 consists of 15 residues. Germline V gives CDR1 SGHRS, CDR2 YFSETQ.

The CDR3 region has the DNA TGTGCCAGCAGTGAATCCGGGACAGGGGCTTTCTCCTACGAGCAGTACTTC. This codes for CASSESGTGAFSYEQYF. The V and J genes are TRBV6-1 and TRBJ2-7, with 10 bases aligning to TRBD1. There are 17 residues in the CDR3. With V trimmed by 2 bases and J by 0 bases, 7 bases remained unmatched. CDR1 and CDR2 (germline): MNHNS, SASEGT.

The gene calls are TRBV12-3 or TRBV12-4 and TRBJ2-5; 9 bases map to TRBD2. The V segment lost 6 bases and the J segment 7 bases; nucleotides outside the gene matches: 3. The CDR3 is 12 residues long. The CDR3 protein is CASRLAGGTQYF. CDR3 nucleotide sequence: TGTGCCAGCAGACTAGCGGGCGGGACCCAGTACTTC.

The chain is built from TRBV2 and TRBJ1-5, with a possible D match to TRBD1 (5 bases). The CDR3 loop spans 14 amino acids. V lost 2 bases and J lost 6, with 11 bases in between. Germline CDR1 and CDR2: SNHLY and FYNNEI. CDR3 DNA sequence: TGTGCCAGCAGTGAAAGGTCGGGGGGTCAGCCCCAGCATTTT. This codes for CASSERSGGQPQHF.

This chain joins TRBV7-8 and TRBJ2-1; 8 bases fit TRBD2. The germline CDR1 and CDR2 sequences are SGHVS and FQNEAQ. The ends lost 6 bases at V and 6 bases at J; junction bases unmatched: 13. The CDR3 is made up of 16 amino acids. CDR3 bases: TGTGCCAGCAGTTCTCAACGACTAGCGCGGATCAATGAGCAGTTCTTC. This encodes CASSSQRLARINEQFF.

The chain couples TRBV6-2 or TRBV6-3 to TRBJ1-2, with 8 bases matching TRBD1. Germline trimming cut 6 bases from V and 7 bases from J; bases unmatched to any gene: 13. Germline V gene sequence: CDR1 MNHEY, CDR2 SVGEGT. The CDR3 has 15 residues. CDR3 loop: CASRPAGQGAGGYTF. CDR3 bases: TGTGCCAGCAGGCCTGCGGGGCAGGGGGCCGGTGGCTACACCTTC.

The chain carries TRBV5-1 and TRBJ2-7; no firm D call. The CDR3 consists of 15 residues. The germline CDR1 and CDR2 sequences are SGHRS and YFSETQ. V dropped 0 bases and J dropped 0 bases, with 10 bases sitting between them. The CDR3 reads CASSLAPTSSYEQYF. The CDR3 region has the DNA TGCGCCAGCAGCTTGGCCCCGACCAGCTCCTACGAGCAGTACTTC.

The chain recombines TRBV20-1 with TRBJ1-5; 8 nucleotides line up with TRBD1. This CDR3 contains 19 residues. J was trimmed by 11 bases and V by 3 bases; bases with no gene match: 27. Germline V gene sequence: CDR1 DFQATT, CDR2 SNEGSKA (reference sequence). The CDR3, as DNA: TGCAGTGCTAGTGGGGCTCTAGTCCTCCCGGAGGACAGGGCAGGGTCCCAGCATTTT. This codes for CSASGALVLPEDRAGSQHF.

About this clone itself: Other DNA sequences in the sample encode the same CDR3. The chain recombines TRBV7-2 with TRBJ2-2; D is unclear. V dropped 3 bases and J dropped 5 bases, with 1 base sitting between them. The CDR3 totals 11 residues. Per the germline V gene, CDR1 is SGHTA and CDR2 is FQGNSA. CDR3 residues: CASSFTGELFF. The CDR3 nucleotides read TGTGCCAGCAGCTTTACCGGGGAGCTGTTTTTT.

The chain combines TRBV2 with TRBJ1-5; D is ambiguous. V lost 6 bases and J lost 1, with 7 bases in between. The CDR3 spans 13 residues. Germline-derived CDR1 and CDR2 are SNHLY and FYNNEI. The CDR3 DNA follows: TGTGCCAGCAGGGCCCGGAGCAATCAGCCCCAGCATTTT. Its translation: CASRARSNQPQHF.